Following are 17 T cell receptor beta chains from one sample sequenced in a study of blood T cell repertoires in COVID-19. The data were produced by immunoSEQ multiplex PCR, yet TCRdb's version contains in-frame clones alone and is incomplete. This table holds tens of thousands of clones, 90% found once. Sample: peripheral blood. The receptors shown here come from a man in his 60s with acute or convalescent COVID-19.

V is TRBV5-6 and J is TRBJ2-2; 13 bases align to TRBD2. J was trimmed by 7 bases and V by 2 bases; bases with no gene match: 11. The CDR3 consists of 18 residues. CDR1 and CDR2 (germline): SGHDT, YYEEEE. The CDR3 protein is CASSLGRGTSGMDGELFF. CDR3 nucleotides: TGTGCCAGCAGCTTAGGACGCGGGACTAGCGGGATGGACGGGGAGCTGTTTTTT.

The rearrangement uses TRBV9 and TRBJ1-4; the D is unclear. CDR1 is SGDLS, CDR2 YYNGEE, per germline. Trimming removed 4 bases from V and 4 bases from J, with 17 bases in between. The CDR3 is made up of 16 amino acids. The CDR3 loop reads CASSPRGSSINEKLFF. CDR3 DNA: TGTGCCAGCAGCCCCCGCGGCAGTTCAATTAATGAAAAACTGTTTTTT.

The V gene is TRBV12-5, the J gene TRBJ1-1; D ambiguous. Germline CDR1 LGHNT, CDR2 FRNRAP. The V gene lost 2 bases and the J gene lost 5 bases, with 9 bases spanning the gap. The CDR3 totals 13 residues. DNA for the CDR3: TGTGCTAGTGGTTTGCACGGGGTTACTGAAGCTTTCTTT. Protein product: CASGLHGVTEAFF.

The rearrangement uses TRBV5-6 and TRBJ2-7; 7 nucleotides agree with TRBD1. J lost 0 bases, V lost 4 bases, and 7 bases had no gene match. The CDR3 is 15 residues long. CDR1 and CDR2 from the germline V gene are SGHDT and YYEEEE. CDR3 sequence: CASSRPGTDSYEQYF. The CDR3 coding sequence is TGTGCCAGCAGCCGTCCCGGGACAGACTCCTACGAGCAGTACTTC. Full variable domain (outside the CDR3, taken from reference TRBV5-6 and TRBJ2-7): DAGVTQSPTHLIKTRGQQVTLRCSPKSGHDTVSWYQQALGQGPQFIFQYYEEEERQRGNFPDRFSGHQFPNYSSELNVNALLLGDSALYLCASSRPGTDSYEQYFGPGTRLTVT.

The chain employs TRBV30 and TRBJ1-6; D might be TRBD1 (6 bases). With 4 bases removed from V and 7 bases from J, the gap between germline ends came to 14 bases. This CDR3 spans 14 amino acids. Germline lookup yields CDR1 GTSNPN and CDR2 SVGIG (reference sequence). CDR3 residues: CAWNTGTVNSPLHF. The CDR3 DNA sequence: TGTGCCTGGAACACAGGGACGGTGAATTCACCCCTCCACTTT. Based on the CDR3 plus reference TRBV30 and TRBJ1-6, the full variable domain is SQTIHQWPATLVQPVGSPLSLECTVEGTSNPNLYWYRQAAGRGLQLLFYSVGIGQISSEVPQNLSASRPQDRQFILSSKKLLLSDSGFYLCAWNTGTVNSPLHFGNGTRLTVT.

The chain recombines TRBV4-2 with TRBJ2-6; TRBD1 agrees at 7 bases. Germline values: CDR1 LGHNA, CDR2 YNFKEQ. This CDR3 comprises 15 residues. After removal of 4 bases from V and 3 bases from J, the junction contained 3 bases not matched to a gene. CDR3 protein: CASSPDRDGANVLTF. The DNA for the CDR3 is TGTGCCAGCAGCCCAGACAGGGATGGGGCCAACGTCCTGACTTTC.

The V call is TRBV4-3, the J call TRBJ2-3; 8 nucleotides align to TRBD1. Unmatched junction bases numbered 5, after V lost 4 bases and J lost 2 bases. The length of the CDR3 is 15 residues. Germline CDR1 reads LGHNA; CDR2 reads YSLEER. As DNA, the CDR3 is TGCGCCAGCAGCCCCAGGGGGCAAAACACAGATACGCAGTATTTT. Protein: CASSPRGQNTDTQYF.

The chain's CDR3 is CASSQRDGGNTEAFF. The CDR3 DNA reads as TGCGCCAGCAGCCAAAGAGATGGTGGGAACACTGAAGCTTTCTTT. The chain carries TRBV4-3 and TRBJ1-1, with no clear D. CDR3 length: 15 amino acids. V was trimmed by 2 bases and J by 1 base, leaving 11 bases between them. CDR1 is LGHNA, CDR2 YSLEER, per germline.

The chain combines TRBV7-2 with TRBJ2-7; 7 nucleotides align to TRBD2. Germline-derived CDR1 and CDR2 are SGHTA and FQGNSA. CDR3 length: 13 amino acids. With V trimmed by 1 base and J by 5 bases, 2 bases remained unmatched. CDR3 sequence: CASSLGGRDEQYF. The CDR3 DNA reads TGTGCCAGCAGCTTAGGGGGGAGGGACGAGCAGTACTTC.

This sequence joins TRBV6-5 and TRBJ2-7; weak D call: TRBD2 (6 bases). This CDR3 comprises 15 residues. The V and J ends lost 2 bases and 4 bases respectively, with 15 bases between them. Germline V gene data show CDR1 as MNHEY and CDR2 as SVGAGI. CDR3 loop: CASSYGGSGSYEQYF. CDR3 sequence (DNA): TGTGCCAGCAGTTACGGTGGTAGCGGATCGTACGAGCAGTACTTC.

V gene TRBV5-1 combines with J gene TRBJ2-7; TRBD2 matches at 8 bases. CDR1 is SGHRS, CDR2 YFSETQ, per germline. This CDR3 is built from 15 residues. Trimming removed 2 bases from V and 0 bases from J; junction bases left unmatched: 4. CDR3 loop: CASSFTGLASYEQYF. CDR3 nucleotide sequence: TGCGCCAGCAGCTTTACAGGACTAGCCTCCTACGAGCAGTACTTC.

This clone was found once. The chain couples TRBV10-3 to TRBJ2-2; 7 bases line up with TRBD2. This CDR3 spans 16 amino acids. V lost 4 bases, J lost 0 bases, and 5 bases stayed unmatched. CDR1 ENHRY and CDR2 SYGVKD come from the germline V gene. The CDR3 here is CAISGWGGTNTGELFF. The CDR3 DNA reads TGTGCCATCAGTGGGTGGGGGGGAACGAACACCGGGGAGCTGTTTTTT.

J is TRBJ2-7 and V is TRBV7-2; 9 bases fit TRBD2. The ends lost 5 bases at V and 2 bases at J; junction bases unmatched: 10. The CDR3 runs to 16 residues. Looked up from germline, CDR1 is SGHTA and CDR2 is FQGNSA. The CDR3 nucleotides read TGTGCCAGCAGCCAGACGACTAGCGGACTGACCTACGAGCAGTACTTC. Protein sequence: CASSQTTSGLTYEQYF.

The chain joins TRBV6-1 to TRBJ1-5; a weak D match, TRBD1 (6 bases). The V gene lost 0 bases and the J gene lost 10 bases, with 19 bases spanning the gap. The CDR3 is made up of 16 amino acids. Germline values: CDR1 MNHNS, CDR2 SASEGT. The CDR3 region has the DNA TGTGCCAGCAGTGAAGCGGGGGCTCCGCTCACAATTCCCCAGCATTTT. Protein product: CASSEAGAPLTIPQHF.

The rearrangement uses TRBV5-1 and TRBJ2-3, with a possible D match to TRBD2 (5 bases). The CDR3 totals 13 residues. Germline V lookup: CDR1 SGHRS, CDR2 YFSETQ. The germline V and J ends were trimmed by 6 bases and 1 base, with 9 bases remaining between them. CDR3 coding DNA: TGCGCCAGCAATTCCGGGGGCACAGATACGCAGTATTTT. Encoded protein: CASNSGGTDTQYF.

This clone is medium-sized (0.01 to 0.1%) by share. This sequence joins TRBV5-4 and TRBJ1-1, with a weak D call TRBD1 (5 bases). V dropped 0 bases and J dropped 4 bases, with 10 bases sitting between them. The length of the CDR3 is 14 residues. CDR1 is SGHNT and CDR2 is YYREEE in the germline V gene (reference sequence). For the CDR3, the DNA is TGTGCCAGCAGCTTGGACCTCGGGGGCACTGAAGCTTTCTTT. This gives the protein CASSLDLGGTEAFF.

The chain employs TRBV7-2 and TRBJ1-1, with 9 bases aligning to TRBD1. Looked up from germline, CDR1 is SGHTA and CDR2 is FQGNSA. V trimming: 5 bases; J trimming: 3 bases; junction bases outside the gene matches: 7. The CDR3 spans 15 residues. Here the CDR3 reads CASSLDRGGDTEAFF. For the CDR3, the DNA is TGTGCCAGCAGCCTGGACAGGGGAGGGGACACTGAAGCTTTCTTT.